Listed below are T cell receptor beta chains from one sample, sequenced in a study of blood T cell repertoires in COVID-19. Produced via immunoSEQ multiplex PCR; TCRdb's table is partial and in-frame only. Among 120,000 to 150,000 clones, around 82% were seen once, and the ten largest hold 15%. The sample comprised peripheral blood. Receptors originate from a human donor with acute or convalescent COVID-19. The donor label of this sample is uncertain. The CDR3 runs from the conserved cysteine through the conserved F or W. D genes are given only for firm matches. The size entry is marked missing in some rows and otherwise reads once, few, many or a size class.

D gene	clone size	V gene	J gene	CDR3 protein	CDR3 DNA
-	-	TRBV10-1	TRBJ2-3	CASSRRGTDTQYF	TGCGCCAGCAGTCGGAGAGGCACAGATACGCAGTATTTT
-	few	TRBV5-1	TRBJ1-1	CASTLRGGTEAFF	TGCGCCAGCACCCTAAGGGGTGGGACTGAAGCTTTCTTT
-	-	TRBV11-2	TRBJ1-1	CASFERATMNTEAFF	TGTGCCAGTTTTGAGCGGGCAACTATGAACACTGAAGCTTTCTTT
TRBD2	-	TRBV5-1	TRBJ2-1	CASSSDLAGGPGEQFF	TGCGCCAGCAGTTCTGATCTAGCGGGGGGGCCGGGTGAGCAGTTCTTC
-	-	TRBV21-1	TRBJ2-6	CASSPRQGSGANVLTF	TGTGCCAGCAGCCCCCGCCAGGGTTCTGGGGCCAACGTCCTGACTTTC
TRBD2	-	TRBV29-1	TRBJ2-7	CSVASGGAYEQYF	TGCAGCGTTGCGAGCGGGGGGGCTTACGAGCAGTACTTC
-	once	TRBV4-3	TRBJ1-2	CASSQDREGAYGYTF	TGCGCCAGCAGCCAAGATAGGGAGGGAGCCTATGGCTACACCTTC
-	-	TRBV5-1	TRBJ2-5	CASRYQNEETQYF	TGCGCCAGCAGGTACCAGAACGAAGAGACCCAGTACTTC
-	-	TRBV7-9	TRBJ1-2	CASSFTEGRANYGYTF	TGTGCCAGCAGCTTTACCGAGGGAAGAGCTAACTATGGCTACACCTTC
-	once	TRBV6-6	TRBJ2-5	CASRTAVQETQYF	TGTGCCAGCAGGACGGCGGTCCAAGAGACCCAGTACTTC
-	-	TRBV10-3	TRBJ2-5	CAISEYGQQETQYF	TGTGCCATCAGTGAGTATGGGCAGCAAGAGACCCAGTACTTC
-	-	TRBV12-3/TRBV12-4	TRBJ1-2	CASSLGARWGYTF	TGTGCCAGCAGTTTAGGGGCCCGATGGGGCTACACCTTC
-	few	TRBV5-5	TRBJ1-2	CASITYVGGPYGYTF	TGTGCCAGCATTACCTATGTGGGCGGGCCATATGGCTACACCTTC
-	-	TRBV3-1/TRBV3-2	TRBJ1-3	CASSQDQSIWGQGDSGNTIYF	TGTGCCAGCAGCCAAGATCAGTCGATCTGGGGGCAGGGAGACTCTGGAAACACCATATATTTT
-	-	TRBV3-1/TRBV3-2	TRBJ1-6	CASSLRPANSPLHF	TGTGCCAGCAGCCTGCGGCCGGCAAATTCACCCCTCCACTTT
TRBD1	-	TRBV18	TRBJ2-2	CASSPPGTANTGELFF	TGTGCCAGCTCACCTCCCGGGACAGCAAACACCGGGGAGCTGTTTTTT
-	-	TRBV4-1	TRBJ1-1	CASSQVQGTEAFF	TGCGCCAGCAGCCAAGTTCAGGGAACTGAAGCTTTCTTT
-	-	TRBV30	TRBJ2-6	CAWSARKGANVLTF	TGTGCCTGGAGTGCTAGGAAGGGGGCCAACGTCCTGACTTTC
TRBD1	-	TRBV19	TRBJ1-5	CASSGQGRRSQPQHF	TGTGCCAGTAGTGGACAGGGTCGGAGGAGCCAGCCCCAGCATTTT
TRBD1	-	TRBV7-2	TRBJ1-4	CASSLGGTGVEKLFF	TGTGCCAGCAGCTTAGGGGGGACAGGGGTGGAAAAACTGTTTTTT
TRBD2	-	TRBV7-7	TRBJ2-2	CASSFGLAGALGGELFF	TGTGCCAGCAGCTTCGGACTAGCGGGGGCGCTGGGCGGGGAGCTGTTTTTT
TRBD2	-	TRBV18	TRBJ2-3	CASSLRSAGGLDTQYF	TGTGCCAGCTCACTCCGGAGCGCGGGGGGCCTGGATACGCAGTATTTT
TRBD1	-	TRBV10-3	TRBJ1-1	CATGEGETGATEAFF	TGTGCCACGGGGGAAGGTGAGACAGGGGCCACTGAAGCTTTCTTT
TRBD1	few	TRBV29-1	TRBJ2-7	CSGGQGYEQYF	TGCAGCGGGGGACAGGGTTACGAGCAGTACTTC
TRBD2	-	TRBV2	TRBJ2-1	CASSRNSGGAKNEQFF	TGTGCCAGCAGTCGGAATAGCGGGGGGGCAAAGAATGAGCAGTTCTTC